The next 9 T cell receptor beta chains were all read from a single sample in a study of T cell responses to AZD1222 COVID-19 vaccine. Repertoires were generated with immunoSEQ multiplex PCR, while TCRdb's copy carries only in-frame clones and drops some. Of under 200,000 clones listed, 90% are singletons. Source: peripheral blood, taken on day 0 of AZD1222 vaccination. These receptor sequences come from an adult in good health.

The rearrangement uses TRBV5-4 and TRBJ2-5; perhaps TRBD2 as D (5 bases). Germline V gene lookup returns CDR1 SGHNT and CDR2 YYREEE (reference sequence). This CDR3 region has 15 residues. With 1 base removed from V and 5 bases from J, the gap between germline ends came to 15 bases. CDR3 in DNA: TGTGCCAGCAGCTTGACCGGGGAGAATTTGGAGACCCAGTACTTC. It is translated as CASSLTGENLETQYF. Variable domain in full (rest from reference TRBV5-4 and TRBJ2-5): ETGVTQSPTHLIKTRGQQVTLRCSSQSGHNTVSWYQQALGQGPQFIFQYYREEENGRGNFPPRFSGLQFPNYSSELNVNALELDDSALYLCASSLTGENLETQYFGPGTRLLVL.

The table lists this clone with a few counts. CDR3 bases: TGTGCCAGCAGTTCATTTCAGGGTGGTTCACCCCTCCACTTT. Translated: CASSSFQGGSPLHF. The genes are TRBV6-5 and TRBJ1-6, with D maybe TRBD1 (5 bases). Trimming removed 4 bases at V and 9 bases at J, with 13 bases between. The CDR3 extends over 14 amino acids. Germline CDR1 MNHEY, CDR2 SVGAGI.

This clone was detected only once. The V gene is TRBV19, the J gene TRBJ2-7, with 11 bases matching TRBD2. The V segment lost 3 bases and the J segment 1 base; nucleotides outside the gene matches: 8. Germline CDR1 is LNHDA and CDR2 is SQIVND (reference sequence). The CDR3 loop spans 17 amino acids. The CDR3 sequence: CASSIIGASGGSYEQYF. CDR3 bases: TGTGCCAGTAGTATCATCGGGGCTAGCGGGGGGTCCTACGAGCAGTACTTC.

The rearrangement links TRBV7-8 to TRBJ1-2, with TRBD1 as a possible D gene (5 bases). From germline, CDR1 is SGHVS and CDR2 FQNEAQ. The V end was cut by 5 bases, the J end by 0 bases, with 19 bases between. The CDR3 is made up of 17 amino acids. CDR3 in DNA: TGTGCCAGCAGCCCGCAAGAAGACAGACCAACTAACTATGGCTACACCTTC. Protein sequence: CASSPQEDRPTNYGYTF.

The chain combines TRBV6-4 with TRBJ2-3; the match to TRBD2 covers 8 bases. CDR1 and CDR2 (germline): MRHNA, SNTAGT. J gave up 5 bases and V 2 bases, and 3 bases lay outside the gene matches. The CDR3 runs to 14 residues. DNA of the CDR3: TGTGCCAGCAGTGACAACCGGGGGGGAGATACGCAGTATTTT. This codes for CASSDNRGGDTQYF.

The chain combines TRBV4-1 with TRBJ1-3; no reliable D call. The V gene's germline CDR1 is MGHRA and CDR2 YSYEKL. The CDR3 has 17 amino acids. The V gene lost 0 bases and the J gene lost 4 bases, with 16 bases spanning the gap. The CDR3 is CASSQDRWEEGGNTIYF. The CDR3 DNA follows: TGCGCCAGCAGCCAAGATCGATGGGAGGAGGGCGGAAACACCATATATTTT.

The chain recombines TRBV18 with TRBJ1-2, with D possibly TRBD1 on 6 matching bases. V was cut by 4 bases and J by 2 bases, with 17 bases left in between. CDR1 is KGHSH, CDR2 LQKENI, per germline. The CDR3 extends over 16 amino acids. CDR3 region: CASSRHRQGPNYGYTF. The CDR3 nucleotides read TGTGCCAGCTCACGCCACCGGCAGGGGCCCAACTATGGCTACACCTTC. Full variable domain (remainder filled in from reference TRBV18 and TRBJ1-2): NAGVMQNPRHLVRRRGQEARLRCSPMKGHSHVYWYRQLPEEGLKFMVYLQKENIIDESGMPKERFSAEFPKEGPSILRIQQVVRGDSAAYFCASSRHRQGPNYGYTFGSGTRLTVV.

The gene calls are TRBV28 and TRBJ2-7, with unresolved D. Germline V CDR1 and CDR2: MDHEN, SYDVKM. The CDR3 consists of 14 residues. Trimming cost V 7 bases and J 5 bases, with 18 bases left between them. The CDR3 DNA reads TGTGCCAGCAACCCAGAAGGAGATTTGGACGAGCAGTACTTC. It translates to CASNPEGDLDEQYF.

The V gene is TRBV5-6, the J gene TRBJ1-2, with 8 bases that match TRBD1. CDR1 SGHDT and CDR2 YYEEEE come from the germline V gene. The ends lost 5 bases at V and 8 bases at J; junction bases unmatched: 11. The CDR3 contains 14 residues. The CDR3 protein is CASRSVGAGGGYTF. In DNA, the CDR3 is TGTGCCAGCAGATCTGTTGGGGCAGGGGGCGGCTACACCTTC.